This T cell receptor beta chain was identified during a study of regulatory T cells in long-lasting Graves disease. This clonotype occurred a few times. HTBI primers from iRepertoire and Arm-PCR of CDR3 regions yielded the TCR beta libraries. MiXCR, run by TCRdb on the multiplex PCR reads, gives a single entry per CDR3 protein. The sample holds hundreds of thousands of distinct CDR3 sequences; under 25% are singletons and the top ten take around 13%. Documented time point: persistent/refractory GD, antithyroid drugs over 5 years with positive TRAb. PBMC RNA was the source of the TCR library. The authors drew patients from an endocrinology department in Xi'an, China. The receptor comes from a female donor with Graves disease. The sample consisted of peripheral blood mononuclear cells (PBMCs), taken when the disease was refractory, from a patient treated with antithyroid drugs.

The CDR3 DNA reads TGTGCCTGGAGCGCGACAGGGGGCGGTGAAAAACTGTTTTTT. It yields the protein CAWSATGGGEKLFF. The V and J genes are TRBV30 and TRBJ1-4; 10 nucleotides align to TRBD1. Germline CDR1 GTSNPN, CDR2 SVGIG (reference sequence). V shed 3 bases and J 7 bases; nucleotides not matched to a gene: 5. This CDR3 region has 14 residues. The complete variable domain, with remaining parts taken from reference TRBV30 and TRBJ1-4, reads SQTIHQWPATLVQPVGSPLSLECTVEGTSNPNLYWYRQAAGRGLQLLFYSVGIGQISSEVPQNLSASRPQDRQFILSSKKLLLSDSGFYLCAWSATGGGEKLFFGSGTQLSVL.